Ten or more counts support the clone carrying this TCR beta chain. Its cognate antigen is unknown. The sample originates from a study of neurological immune-mediated disorders. TCRdb ran MiXCR on the 5' RACE reads and lists one entry per CDR3 protein. The sample lists approximately 9,400 distinct CDR3 sequences; 20% to 25% were seen once. Study-level findings and limits: The multiple sclerosis repertoire cluster lacked an association with any feature, whether clinical or MRI. Phylogenetic grouping assigned the repertoires of 18 of 34 multiple sclerosis patients to a single related-CDR3 cluster, representing a possible signature. The expanded clones of different subjects shared no CDR3 amino acid sequences (suggesting private repertoires in all groups).

V dropped 1 base and J dropped 2 bases, with 17 bases sitting between them. CDR1 is LGHDT, CDR2 YNNKEL, per germline (reference sequence). This CDR3 is 17 amino acids long. The chain combines TRBV3-1 with TRBJ1-2; tentatively, D is TRBD1 (6 bases). The sample consisted of CD8+ T cells from blood. The receptor was isolated from a woman aged 40-49 years with multiple sclerosis. CDR3 residues: CASSQAWVDSQNYGYTF. The DNA for the CDR3 is TGTGCCAGCAGCCAAGCCTGGGTGGACAGCCAAAACTATGGCTACACCTTC. The whole variable domain, filled in from reference TRBV3-1 and TRBJ1-2, reads DTAVSQTPKYLVTQMGNDKSIKCEQNLGHDTMYWYKQDSKKFLKIMFSYNNKELIINETVPNRFSPKSPDKAHLNLHINSLELGDSAVYFCASSQAWVDSQNYGYTFGSGTRLTVV.